This T cell receptor (beta chain) was recorded in a study of identifying expanded T cells in peripheral blood. During the collection period, no donor immune events like infections were recorded. Assay: immunoSEQ multiplex PCR; the TCRdb copy retains only in-frame clones and omits some. The sample holds 80,000 to 90,000 clones, approximately 91% seen once. The CDR3 spans 17 residues. Germline assignment: CDR1 SGHRS and CDR2 YFSETQ. V dropped 5 bases and J dropped 6; count of bases not matched to a gene: 14. The V and J genes are TRBV5-1 and TRBJ2-1; 10 bases match TRBD1. The sequencing sample was made of blood. This TCR was sampled from a person aged 18 to 75 in good health. CDR3 sequence (DNA): TGCGCCAGCAGGTTTGGGCCGGGGACAGGGGTTGGCAATGAGCAGTTCTTC. The encoded protein is CASRFGPGTGVGNEQFF.